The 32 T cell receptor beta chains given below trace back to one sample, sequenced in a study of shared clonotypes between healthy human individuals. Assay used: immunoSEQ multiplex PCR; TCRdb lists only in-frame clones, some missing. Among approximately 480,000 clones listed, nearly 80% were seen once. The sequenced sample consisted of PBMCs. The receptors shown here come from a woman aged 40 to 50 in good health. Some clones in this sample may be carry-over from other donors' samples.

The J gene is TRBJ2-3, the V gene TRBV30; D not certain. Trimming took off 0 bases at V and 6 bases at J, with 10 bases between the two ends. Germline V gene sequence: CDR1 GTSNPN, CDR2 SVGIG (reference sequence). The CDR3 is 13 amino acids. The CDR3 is CAWSVGLGDTQYF. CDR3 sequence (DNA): TGTGCCTGGAGTGTAGGGTTAGGGGATACGCAGTATTTT.

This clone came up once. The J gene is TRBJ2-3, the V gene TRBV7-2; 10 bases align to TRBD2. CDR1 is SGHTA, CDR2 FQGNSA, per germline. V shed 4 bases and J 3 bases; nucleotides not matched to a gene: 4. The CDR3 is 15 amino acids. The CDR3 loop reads CASSYGLADTDTQYF. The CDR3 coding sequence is TGTGCCAGCAGCTACGGACTAGCGGATACAGATACGCAGTATTTT.

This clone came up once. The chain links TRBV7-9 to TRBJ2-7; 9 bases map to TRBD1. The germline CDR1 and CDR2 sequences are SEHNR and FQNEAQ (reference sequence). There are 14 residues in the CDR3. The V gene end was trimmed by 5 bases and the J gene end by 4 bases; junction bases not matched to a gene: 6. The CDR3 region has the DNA TGTGCCAGCAGCGGGACAGGGAGATTTTACGAGCAGTACTTC. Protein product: CASSGTGRFYEQYF.

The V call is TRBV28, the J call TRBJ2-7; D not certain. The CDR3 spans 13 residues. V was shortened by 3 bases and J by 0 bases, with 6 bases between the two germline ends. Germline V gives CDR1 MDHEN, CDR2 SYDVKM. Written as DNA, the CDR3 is TGTGCCAGCAGTTTCTCCCTCTCCTACGAGCAGTACTTC. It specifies CASSFSLSYEQYF.

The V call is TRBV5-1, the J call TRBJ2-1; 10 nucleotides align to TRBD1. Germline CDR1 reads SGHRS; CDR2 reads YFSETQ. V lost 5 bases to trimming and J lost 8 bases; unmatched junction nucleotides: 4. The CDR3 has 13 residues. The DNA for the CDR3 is TGCGCCAGCAGGGAAGGACAGGGGGATGAGCAGTTCTTC. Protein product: CASREGQGDEQFF.

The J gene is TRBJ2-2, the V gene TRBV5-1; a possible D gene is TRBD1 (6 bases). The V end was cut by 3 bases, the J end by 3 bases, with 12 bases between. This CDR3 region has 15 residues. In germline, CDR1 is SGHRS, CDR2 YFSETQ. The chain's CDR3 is CASSSEAGDTGELFF. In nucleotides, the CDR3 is TGCGCCAGCAGCTCGGAGGCAGGGGACACCGGGGAGCTGTTTTTT.

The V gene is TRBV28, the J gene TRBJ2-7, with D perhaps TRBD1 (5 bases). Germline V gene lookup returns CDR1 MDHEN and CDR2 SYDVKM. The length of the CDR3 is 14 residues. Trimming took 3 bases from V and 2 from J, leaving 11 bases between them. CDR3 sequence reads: CASSFSGHTYEQYF. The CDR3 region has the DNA TGTGCCAGCAGTTTCTCTGGACACACCTACGAGCAGTACTTC. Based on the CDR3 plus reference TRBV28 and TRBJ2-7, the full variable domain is DVKVTQSSRYLVKRTGEKVFLECVQDMDHENMFWYRQDPGLGLRLIYFSYDVKMKEKGDIPEGYSVSREKKERFSLILESASTNQTSMYLCASSFSGHTYEQYFGPGTRLTVT.

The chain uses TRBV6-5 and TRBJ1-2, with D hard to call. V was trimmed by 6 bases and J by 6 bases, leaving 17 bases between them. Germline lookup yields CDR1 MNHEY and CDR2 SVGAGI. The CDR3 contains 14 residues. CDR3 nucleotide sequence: TGTGCCAGCAGCCCAGGTGGGGTTTCGGATGGCTACACCTTC. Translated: CASSPGGVSDGYTF.

The CDR3 bases are TGTGCCAGCAGCTCCCCAGGGGCAGACTATGGCTACACCTTC. Protein: CASSSPGADYGYTF. The chain uses TRBV7-3 and TRBJ1-2; maybe TRBD1 (6 bases). Germline loops: CDR1 SGHTA, CDR2 FQGTGA. V was clipped by 4 bases and J by 3 bases, with 12 bases between them. The CDR3 covers 14 residues. Full variable domain (remainder filled in from reference TRBV7-3 and TRBJ1-2): GAGVSQTPSNKVTEKGKYVELRCDPISGHTALYWYRQSLGQGPEFLIYFQGTGAADDSGLPNDRFFAVRPEGSVSTLKIQRTERGDSAVYLCASSSPGADYGYTFGSGTRLTVV.

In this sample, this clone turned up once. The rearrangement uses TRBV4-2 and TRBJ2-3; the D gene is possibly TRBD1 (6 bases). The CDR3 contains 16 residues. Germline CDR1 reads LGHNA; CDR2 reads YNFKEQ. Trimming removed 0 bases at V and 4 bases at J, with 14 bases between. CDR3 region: CASSQDWGRASDTQYF. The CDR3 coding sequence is TGTGCCAGCAGCCAAGATTGGGGGCGAGCCTCAGATACGCAGTATTTT.

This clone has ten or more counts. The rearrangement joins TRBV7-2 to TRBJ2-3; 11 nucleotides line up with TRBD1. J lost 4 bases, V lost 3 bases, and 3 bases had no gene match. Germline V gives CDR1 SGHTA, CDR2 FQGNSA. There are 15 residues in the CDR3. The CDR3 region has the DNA TGTGCCAGCAGCTTTTGGACAGGGGGCGCAGATACGCAGTATTTT. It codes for CASSFWTGGADTQYF. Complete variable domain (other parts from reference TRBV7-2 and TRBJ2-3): GAGVSQSPSNKVTEKGKDVELRCDPISGHTALYWYRQSLGQGLEFLIYFQGNSAPDKSGLPSDRFSAERTGGSVSTLTIQRTQQEDSAVYLCASSFWTGGADTQYFGPGTRLTVL.

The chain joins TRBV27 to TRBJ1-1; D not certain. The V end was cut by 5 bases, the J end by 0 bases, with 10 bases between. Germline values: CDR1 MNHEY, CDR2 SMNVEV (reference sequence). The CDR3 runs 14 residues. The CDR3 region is CASSPRMMNTEAFF. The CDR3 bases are TGTGCCAGCAGTCCCAGGATGATGAACACTGAAGCTTTCTTT.

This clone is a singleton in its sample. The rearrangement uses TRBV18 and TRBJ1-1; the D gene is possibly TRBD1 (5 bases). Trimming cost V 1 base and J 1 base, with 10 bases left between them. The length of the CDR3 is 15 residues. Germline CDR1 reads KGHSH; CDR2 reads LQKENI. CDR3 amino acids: CASSPLVGQNTEAFF. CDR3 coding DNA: TGTGCCAGCTCACCACTCGTGGGGCAGAACACTGAAGCTTTCTTT. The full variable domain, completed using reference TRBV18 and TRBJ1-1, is NAGVMQNPRHLVRRRGQEARLRCSPMKGHSHVYWYRQLPEEGLKFMVYLQKENIIDESGMPKERFSAEFPKEGPSILRIQQVVRGDSAAYFCASSPLVGQNTEAFFGQGTRLTVV.

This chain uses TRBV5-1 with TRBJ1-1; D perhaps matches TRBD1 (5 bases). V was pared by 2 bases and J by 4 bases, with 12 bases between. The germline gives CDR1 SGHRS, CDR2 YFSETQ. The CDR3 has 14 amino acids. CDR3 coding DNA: TGCGCCAGCAGCTTCGGGGCGGGAGGCACTGAAGCTTTCTTT. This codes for CASSFGAGGTEAFF.

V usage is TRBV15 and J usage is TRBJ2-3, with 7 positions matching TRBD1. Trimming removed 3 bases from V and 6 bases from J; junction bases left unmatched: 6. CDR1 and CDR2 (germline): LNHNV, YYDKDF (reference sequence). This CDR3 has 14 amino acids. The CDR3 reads CATSSPTGADTQYF. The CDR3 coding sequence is TGTGCCACCAGCAGTCCAACAGGGGCCGATACGCAGTATTTT.

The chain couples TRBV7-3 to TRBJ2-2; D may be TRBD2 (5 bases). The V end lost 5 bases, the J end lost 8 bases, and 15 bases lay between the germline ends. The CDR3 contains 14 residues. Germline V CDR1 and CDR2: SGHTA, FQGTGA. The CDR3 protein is CASSPLAVSGELFF. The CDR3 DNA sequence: TGTGCCAGCAGCCCTCTAGCAGTATCTGGGGAGCTGTTTTTT.

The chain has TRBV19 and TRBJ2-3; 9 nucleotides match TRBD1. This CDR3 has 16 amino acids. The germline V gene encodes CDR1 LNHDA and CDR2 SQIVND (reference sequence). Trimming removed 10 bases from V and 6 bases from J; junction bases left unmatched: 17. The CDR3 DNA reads TGTGCCACCTTCCCGGGACAGGGTAATTTTCGGGATACGCAGTATTTT. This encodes CATFPGQGNFRDTQYF.

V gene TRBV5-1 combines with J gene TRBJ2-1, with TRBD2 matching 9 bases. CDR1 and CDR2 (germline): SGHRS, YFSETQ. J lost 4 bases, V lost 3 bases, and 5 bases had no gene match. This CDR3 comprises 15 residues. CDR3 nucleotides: TGCGCCAGCAGCTCTCTAACTAGCGGGTACAATGAGCAGTTCTTC. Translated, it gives CASSSLTSGYNEQFF. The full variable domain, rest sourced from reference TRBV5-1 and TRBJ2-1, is KAGVTQTPRYLIKTRGQQVTLSCSPISGHRSVSWYQQTPGQGLQFLFEYFSETQRNKGNFPGRFSGRQFSNSRSEMNVSTLELGDSALYLCASSSLTSGYNEQFFGPGTRLTVL.

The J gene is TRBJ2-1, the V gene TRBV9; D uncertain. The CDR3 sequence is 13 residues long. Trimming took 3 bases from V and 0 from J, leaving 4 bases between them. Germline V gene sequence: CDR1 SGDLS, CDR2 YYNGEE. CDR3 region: CASSDGSYNEQFF. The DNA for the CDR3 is TGTGCCAGCAGCGATGGCTCCTACAATGAGCAGTTCTTC.

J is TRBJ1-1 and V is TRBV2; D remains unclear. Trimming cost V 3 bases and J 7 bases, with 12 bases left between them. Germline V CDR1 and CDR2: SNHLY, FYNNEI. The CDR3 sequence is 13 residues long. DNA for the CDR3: TGTGCCAGCAGTGATGGGAGGCAGAATGAAGCTTTCTTT. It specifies CASSDGRQNEAFF.

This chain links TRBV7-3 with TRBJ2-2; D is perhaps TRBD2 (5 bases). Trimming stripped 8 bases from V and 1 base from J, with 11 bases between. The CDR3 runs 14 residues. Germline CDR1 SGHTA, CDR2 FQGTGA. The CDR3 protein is CASRSEGNTGELFF. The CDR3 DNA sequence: TGTGCCAGCCGCTCCGAGGGGAACACCGGGGAGCTGTTTTTT.

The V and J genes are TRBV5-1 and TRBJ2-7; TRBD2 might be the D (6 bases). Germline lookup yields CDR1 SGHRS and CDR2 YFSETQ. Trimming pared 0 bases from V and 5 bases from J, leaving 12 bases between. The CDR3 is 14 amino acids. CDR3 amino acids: CASSLVGGSDEQYF. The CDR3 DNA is TGCGCCAGCAGCTTGGTTGGGGGGAGCGACGAGCAGTACTTC.

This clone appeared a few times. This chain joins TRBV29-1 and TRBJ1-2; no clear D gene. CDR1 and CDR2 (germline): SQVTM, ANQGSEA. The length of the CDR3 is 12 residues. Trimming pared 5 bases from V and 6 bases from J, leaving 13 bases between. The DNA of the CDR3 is TGCAGCGTTACCGGCCGTAGGGATGGCTACACCTTC. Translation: CSVTGRRDGYTF.

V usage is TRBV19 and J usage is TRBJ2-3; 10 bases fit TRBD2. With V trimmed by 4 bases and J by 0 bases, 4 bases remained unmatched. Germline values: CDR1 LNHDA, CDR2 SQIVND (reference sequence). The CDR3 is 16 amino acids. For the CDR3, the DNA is TGTGCCAGTAGTACAGGACTAGCGGTTAGCACAGATACGCAGTATTTT. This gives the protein CASSTGLAVSTDTQYF.

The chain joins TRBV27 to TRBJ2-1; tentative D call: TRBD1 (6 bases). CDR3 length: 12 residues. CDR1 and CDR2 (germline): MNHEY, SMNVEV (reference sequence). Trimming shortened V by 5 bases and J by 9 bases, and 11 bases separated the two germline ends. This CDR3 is CASSQNRVEQFF. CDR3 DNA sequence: TGTGCCAGCAGTCAAAACAGGGTTGAGCAGTTCTTC.

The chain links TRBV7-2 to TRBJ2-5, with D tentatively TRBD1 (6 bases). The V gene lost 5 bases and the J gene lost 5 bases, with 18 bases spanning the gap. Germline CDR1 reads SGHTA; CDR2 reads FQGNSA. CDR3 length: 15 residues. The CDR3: CASSKQGWGLETQYF. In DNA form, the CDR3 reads TGTGCCAGCAGCAAACAGGGATGGGGGTTGGAGACCCAGTACTTC.

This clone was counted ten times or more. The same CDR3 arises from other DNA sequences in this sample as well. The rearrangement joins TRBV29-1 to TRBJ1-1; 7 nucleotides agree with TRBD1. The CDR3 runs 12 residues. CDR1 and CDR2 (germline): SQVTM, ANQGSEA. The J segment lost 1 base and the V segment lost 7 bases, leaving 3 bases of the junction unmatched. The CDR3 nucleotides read TGCAGCGGGGGACAGCAGAACACTGAAGCTTTCTTT. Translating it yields CSGGQQNTEAFF.

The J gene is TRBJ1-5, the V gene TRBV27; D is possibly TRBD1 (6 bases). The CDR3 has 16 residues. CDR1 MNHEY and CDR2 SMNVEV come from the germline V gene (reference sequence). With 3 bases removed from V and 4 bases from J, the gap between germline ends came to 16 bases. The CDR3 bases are TGTGCCAGCAGTTTGACAGGTTTGTTAGGTAATCAGCCCCAGCATTTT. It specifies CASSLTGLLGNQPQHF.

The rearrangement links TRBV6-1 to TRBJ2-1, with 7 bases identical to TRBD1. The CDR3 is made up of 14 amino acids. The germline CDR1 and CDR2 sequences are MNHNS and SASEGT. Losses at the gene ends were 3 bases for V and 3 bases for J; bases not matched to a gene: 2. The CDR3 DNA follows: TGTGCCAGCAGTGAGACAGGGATCTACAATGAGCAGTTCTTC. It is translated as CASSETGIYNEQFF.

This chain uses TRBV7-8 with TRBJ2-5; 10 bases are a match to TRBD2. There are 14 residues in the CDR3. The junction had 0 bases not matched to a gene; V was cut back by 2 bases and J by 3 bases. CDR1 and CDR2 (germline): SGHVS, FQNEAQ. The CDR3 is CASSLLAGEETQYF. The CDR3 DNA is TGTGCCAGCAGCTTACTAGCGGGAGAAGAGACCCAGTACTTC. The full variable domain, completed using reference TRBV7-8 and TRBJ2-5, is GAGVSQSPRYKVAKRGQDVALRCDPISGHVSLFWYQQALGQGPEFLTYFQNEAQLDKSGLPSDRFFAERPEGSVSTLKIQRTQQEDSAVYLCASSLLAGEETQYFGPGTRLLVL.

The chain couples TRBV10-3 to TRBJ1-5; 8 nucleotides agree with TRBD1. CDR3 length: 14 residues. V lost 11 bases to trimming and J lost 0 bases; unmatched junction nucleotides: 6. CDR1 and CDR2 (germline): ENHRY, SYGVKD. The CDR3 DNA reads TGTGCCTCGACAGGGGACCCTAGCAATCAGCCCCAGCATTTT. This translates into CASTGDPSNQPQHF.

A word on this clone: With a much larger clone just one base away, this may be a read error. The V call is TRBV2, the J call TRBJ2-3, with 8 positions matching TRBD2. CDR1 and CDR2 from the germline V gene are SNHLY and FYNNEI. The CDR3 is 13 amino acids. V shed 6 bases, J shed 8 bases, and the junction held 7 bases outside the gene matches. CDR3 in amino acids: CASRSGSQGTQYF. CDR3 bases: TGTGCCAGCAGAAGCGGGAGTCAAGGTACGCAGTATTTT.